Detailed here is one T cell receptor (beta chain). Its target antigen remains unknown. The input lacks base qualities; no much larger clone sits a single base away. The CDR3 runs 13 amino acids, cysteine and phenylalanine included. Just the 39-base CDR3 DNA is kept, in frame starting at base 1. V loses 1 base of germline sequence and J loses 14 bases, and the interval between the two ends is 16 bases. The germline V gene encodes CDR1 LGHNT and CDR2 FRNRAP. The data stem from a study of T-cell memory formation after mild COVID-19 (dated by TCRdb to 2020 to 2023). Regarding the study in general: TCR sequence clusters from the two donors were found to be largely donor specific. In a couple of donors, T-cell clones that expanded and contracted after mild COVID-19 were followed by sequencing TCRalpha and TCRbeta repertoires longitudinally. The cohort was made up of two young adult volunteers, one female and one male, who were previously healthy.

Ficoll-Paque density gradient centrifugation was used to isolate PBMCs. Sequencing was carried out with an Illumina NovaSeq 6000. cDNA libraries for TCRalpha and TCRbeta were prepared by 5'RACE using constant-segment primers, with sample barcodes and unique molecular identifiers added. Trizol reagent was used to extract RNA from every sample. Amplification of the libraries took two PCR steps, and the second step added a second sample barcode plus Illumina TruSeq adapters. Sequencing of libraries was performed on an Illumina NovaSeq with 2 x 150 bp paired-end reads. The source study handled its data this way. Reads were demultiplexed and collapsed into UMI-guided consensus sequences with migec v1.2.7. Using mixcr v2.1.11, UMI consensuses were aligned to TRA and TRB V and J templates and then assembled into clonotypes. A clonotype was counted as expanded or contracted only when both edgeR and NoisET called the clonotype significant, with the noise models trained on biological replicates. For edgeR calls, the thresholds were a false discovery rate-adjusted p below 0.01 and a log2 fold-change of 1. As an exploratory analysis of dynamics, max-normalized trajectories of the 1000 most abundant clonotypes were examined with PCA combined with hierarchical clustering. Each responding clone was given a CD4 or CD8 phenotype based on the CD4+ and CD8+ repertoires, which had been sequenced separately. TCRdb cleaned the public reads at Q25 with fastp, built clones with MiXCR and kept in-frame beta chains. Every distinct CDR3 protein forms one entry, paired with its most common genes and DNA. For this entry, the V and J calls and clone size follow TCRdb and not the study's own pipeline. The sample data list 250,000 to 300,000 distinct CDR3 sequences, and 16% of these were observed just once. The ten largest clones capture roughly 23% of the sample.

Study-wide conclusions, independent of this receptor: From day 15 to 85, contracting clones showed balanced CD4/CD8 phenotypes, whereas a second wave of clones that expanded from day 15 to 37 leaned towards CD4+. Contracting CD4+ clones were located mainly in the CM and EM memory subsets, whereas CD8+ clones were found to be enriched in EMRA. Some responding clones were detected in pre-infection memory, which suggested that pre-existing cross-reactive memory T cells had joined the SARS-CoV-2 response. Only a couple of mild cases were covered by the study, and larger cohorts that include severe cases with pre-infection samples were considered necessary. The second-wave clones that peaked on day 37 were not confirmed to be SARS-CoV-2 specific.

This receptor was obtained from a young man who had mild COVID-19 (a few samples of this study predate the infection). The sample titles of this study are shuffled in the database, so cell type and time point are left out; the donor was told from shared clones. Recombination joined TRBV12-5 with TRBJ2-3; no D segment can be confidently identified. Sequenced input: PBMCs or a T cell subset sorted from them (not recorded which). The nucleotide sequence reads TGTGCTAGTGGTTTGGGATCGGGCCTCCCGATGTATTTT. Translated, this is CASGLGSGLPMYF.